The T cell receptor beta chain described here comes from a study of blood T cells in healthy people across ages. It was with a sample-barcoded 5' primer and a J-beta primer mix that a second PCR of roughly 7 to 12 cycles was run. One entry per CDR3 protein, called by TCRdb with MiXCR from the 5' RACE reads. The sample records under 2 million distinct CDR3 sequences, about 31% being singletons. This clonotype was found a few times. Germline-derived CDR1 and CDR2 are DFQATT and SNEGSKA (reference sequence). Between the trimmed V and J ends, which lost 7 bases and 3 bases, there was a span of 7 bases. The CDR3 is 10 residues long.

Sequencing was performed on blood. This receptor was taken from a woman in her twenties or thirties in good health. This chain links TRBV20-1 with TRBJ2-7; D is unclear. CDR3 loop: CSGSNYEQYF. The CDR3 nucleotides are TGCAGTGGTTCGAACTACGAGCAGTACTTC.